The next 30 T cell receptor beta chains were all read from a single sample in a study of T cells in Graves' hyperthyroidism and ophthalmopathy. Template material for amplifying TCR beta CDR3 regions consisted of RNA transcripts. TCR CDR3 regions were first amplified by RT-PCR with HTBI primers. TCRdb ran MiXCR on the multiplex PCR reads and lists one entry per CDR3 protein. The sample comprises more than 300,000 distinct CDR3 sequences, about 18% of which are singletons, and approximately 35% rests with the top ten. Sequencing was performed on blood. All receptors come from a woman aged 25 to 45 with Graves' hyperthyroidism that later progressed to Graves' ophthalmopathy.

DNA of the CDR3: TGCGCCAGCAGCCAAGATCCGGGCAGAGCGGCTAACTATGGCTACACCTTC. It yields the protein CASSQDPGRAANYGYTF. This rearrangement joins TRBV4-1 to TRBJ1-2, with unresolved D. This CDR3 is 17 amino acids long. CDR1 and CDR2 (germline): MGHRA, YSYEKL. Trimming removed 0 bases at V and 0 bases at J, with 14 bases between.

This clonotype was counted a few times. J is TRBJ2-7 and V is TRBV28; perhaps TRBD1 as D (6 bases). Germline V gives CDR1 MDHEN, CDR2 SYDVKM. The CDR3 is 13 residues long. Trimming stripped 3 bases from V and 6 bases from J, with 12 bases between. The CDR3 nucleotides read TGTGCCAGCAGTTTCTCAGGGGACCGCGAGCAGTACTTC. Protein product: CASSFSGDREQYF.

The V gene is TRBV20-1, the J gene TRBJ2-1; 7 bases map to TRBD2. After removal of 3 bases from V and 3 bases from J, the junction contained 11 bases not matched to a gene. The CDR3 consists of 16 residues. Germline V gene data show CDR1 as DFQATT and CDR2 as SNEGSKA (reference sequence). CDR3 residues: CSASPRDYGSYNEQFF. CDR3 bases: TGCAGTGCTAGCCCTCGGGACTATGGGAGCTACAATGAGCAGTTCTTC.

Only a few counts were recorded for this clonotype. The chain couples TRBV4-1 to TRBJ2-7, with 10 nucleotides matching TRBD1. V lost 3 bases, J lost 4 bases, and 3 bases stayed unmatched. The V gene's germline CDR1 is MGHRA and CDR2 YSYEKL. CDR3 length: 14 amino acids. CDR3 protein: CASSHRDRGYEQYF. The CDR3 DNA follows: TGCGCCAGCAGCCACCGGGACAGGGGTTACGAGCAGTACTTC.

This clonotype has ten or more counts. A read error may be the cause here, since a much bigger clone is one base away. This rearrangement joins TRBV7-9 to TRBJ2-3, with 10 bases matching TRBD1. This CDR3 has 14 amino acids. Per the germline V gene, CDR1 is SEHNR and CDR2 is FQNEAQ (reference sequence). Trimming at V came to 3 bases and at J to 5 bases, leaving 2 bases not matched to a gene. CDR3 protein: CASSLTGGIDTQYF. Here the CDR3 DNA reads TGTGCCAGCAGCTTGACAGGGGGCATAGATACGCAGTATTTT.

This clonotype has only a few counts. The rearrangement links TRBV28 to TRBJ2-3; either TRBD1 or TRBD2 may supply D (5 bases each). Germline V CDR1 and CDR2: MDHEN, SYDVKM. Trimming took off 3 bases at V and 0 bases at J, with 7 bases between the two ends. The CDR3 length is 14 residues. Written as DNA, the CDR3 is TGTGCCAGCAGTTTTGGGACCAGCACAGATACGCAGTATTTT. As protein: CASSFGTSTDTQYF.

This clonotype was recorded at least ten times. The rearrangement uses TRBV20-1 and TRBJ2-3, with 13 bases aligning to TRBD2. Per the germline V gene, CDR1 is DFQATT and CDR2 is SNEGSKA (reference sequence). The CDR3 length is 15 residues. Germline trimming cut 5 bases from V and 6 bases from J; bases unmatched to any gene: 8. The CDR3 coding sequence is TGCAGTGCTGGGGAGACTAGCGGGGGGAGGGATACGCAGTATTTT. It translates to CSAGETSGGRDTQYF.

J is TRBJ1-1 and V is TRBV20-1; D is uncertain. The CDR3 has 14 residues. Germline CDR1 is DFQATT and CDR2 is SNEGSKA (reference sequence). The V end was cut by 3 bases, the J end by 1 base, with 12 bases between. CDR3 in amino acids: CSASPSLENTEAFF. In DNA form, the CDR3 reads TGCAGTGCTAGTCCGAGTTTGGAGAACACTGAAGCTTTCTTT.

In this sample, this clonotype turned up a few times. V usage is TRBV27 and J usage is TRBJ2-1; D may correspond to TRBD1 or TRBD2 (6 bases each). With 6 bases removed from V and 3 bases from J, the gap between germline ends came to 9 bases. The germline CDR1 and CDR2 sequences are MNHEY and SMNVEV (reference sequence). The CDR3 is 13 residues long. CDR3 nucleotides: TGTGCCAGCAGGCGGGACATCTACAATGAGCAGTTCTTC. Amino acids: CASRRDIYNEQFF.

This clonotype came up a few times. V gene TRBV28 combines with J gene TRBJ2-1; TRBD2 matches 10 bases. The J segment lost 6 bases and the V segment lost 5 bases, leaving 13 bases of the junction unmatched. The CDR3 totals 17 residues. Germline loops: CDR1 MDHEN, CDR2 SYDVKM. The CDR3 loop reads CASSPVWWASGSNEQFF. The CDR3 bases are TGTGCCAGCAGTCCCGTTTGGTGGGCTAGCGGGAGCAATGAGCAGTTCTTC.

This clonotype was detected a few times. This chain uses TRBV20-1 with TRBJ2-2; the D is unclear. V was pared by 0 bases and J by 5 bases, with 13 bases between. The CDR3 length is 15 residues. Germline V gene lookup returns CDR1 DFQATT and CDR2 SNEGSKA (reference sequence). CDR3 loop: CSARDTFGVTGELFF. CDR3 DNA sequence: TGCAGTGCTAGAGATACTTTTGGGGTTACCGGGGAGCTGTTTTTT.

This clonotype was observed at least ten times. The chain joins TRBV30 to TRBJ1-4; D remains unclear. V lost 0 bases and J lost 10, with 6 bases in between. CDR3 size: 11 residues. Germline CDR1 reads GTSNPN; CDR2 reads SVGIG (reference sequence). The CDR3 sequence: CAWSVTGKLFF. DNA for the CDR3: TGTGCCTGGAGTGTAACCGGAAAACTGTTTTTT.

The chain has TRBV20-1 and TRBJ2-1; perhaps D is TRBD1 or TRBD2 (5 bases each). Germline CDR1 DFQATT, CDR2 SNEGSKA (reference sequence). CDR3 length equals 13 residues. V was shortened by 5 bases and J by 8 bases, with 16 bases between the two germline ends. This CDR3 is CSAAGQRGYEQFF. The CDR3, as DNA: TGCAGTGCTGCCGGACAAAGAGGGTATGAGCAGTTCTTC.

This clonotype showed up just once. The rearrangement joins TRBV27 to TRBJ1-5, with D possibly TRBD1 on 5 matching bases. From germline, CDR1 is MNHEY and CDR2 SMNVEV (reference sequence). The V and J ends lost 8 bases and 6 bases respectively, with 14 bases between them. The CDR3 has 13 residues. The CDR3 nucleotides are TGTGCCAGCGGGGGTCAGGGTCGTCAGCCCCAGCATTTT. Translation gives CASGGQGRQPQHF.

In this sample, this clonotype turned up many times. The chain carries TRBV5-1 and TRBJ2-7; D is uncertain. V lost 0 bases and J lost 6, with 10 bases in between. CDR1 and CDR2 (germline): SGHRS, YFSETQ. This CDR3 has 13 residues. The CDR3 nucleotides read TGCGCCAGCAGCTTGGCCCTTTTTACCGAGCAGTACTTC. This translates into CASSLALFTEQYF.

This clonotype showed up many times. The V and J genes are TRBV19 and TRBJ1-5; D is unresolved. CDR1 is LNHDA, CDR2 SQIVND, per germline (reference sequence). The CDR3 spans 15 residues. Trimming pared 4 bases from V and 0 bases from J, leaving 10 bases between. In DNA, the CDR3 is TGTGCCAGTAGTAAGGCAGGCCCTAGCAATCAGCCCCAGCATTTT. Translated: CASSKAGPSNQPQHF.

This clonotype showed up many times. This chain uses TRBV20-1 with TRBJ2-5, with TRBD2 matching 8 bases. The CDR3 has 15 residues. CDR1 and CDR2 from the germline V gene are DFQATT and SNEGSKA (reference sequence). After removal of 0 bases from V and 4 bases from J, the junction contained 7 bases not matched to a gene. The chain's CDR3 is CSAREAAGVGETQYF. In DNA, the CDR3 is TGCAGTGCTAGAGAGGCAGCGGGAGTAGGAGAGACCCAGTACTTC.

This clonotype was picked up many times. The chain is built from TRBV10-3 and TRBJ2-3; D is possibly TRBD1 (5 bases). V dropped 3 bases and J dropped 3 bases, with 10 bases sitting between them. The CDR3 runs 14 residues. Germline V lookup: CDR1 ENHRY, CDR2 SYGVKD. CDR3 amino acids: CAISEKGLTDTQYF. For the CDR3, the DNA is TGTGCCATCAGTGAAAAGGGGCTGACAGATACGCAGTATTTT.

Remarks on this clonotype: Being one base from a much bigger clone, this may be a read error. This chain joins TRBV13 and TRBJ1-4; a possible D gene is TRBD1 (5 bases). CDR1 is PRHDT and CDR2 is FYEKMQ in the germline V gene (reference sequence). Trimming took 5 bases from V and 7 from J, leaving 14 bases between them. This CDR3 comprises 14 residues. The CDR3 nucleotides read TGTGCCAGCAGCGGGGACTTAAAAGGTGAAAAACTGTTTTTT. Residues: CASSGDLKGEKLFF.

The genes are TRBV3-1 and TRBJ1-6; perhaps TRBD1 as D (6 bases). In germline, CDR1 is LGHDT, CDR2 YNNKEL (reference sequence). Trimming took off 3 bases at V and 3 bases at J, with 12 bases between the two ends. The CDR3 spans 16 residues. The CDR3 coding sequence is TGTGCCAGCAGCCATTCGGGACAACTCTATAATTCACCCCTCCACTTT. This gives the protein CASSHSGQLYNSPLHF.

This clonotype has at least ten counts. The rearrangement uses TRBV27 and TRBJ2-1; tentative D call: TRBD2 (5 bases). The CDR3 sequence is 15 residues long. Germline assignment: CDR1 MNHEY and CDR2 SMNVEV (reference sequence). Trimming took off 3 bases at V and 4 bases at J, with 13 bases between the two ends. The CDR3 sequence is CASSFRGPKYNEQFF. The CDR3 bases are TGTGCCAGCAGTTTCCGGGGTCCGAAGTACAATGAGCAGTTCTTC.

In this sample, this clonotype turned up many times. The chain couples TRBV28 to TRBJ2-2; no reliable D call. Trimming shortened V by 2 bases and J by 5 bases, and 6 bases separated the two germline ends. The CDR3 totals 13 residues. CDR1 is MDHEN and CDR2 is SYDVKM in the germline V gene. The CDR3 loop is CASSLQATGELFF. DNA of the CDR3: TGTGCCAGCAGTTTACAGGCGACCGGGGAGCTGTTTTTT.

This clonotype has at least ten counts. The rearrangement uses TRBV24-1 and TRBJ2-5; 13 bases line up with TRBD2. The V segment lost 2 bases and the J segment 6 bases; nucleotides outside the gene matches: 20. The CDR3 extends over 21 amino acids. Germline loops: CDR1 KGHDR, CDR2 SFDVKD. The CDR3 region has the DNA TGTGCCACCAGTGATTCTCAGGGGGGAACTAGCGGGGGGGCCATTGCAAAGACCCAGTACTTC. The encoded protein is CATSDSQGGTSGGAIAKTQYF.

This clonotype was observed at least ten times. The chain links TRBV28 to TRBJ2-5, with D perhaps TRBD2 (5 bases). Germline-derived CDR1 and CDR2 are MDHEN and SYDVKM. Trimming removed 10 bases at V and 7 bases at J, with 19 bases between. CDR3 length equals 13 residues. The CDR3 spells CATEGGGRRTQYF. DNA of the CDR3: TGTGCCACCGAGGGCGGCGGCCGAAGGACCCAGTACTTC.

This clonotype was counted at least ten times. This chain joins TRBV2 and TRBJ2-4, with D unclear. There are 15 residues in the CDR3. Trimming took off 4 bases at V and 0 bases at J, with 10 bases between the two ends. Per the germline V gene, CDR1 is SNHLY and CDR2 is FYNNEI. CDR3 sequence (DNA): TGTGCCAGCAGTGTAGACGGTTTAGCCAAAAACATTCAGTACTTC. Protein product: CASSVDGLAKNIQYF. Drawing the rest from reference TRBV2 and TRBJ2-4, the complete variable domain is EPEVTQTPSHQVTQMGQEVILRCVPISNHLYFYWYRQILGQKVEFLVSFYNNEISEKSEIFDDQFSVERPDGSNFTLKIRSTKLEDSAMYFCASSVDGLAKNIQYFGAGTRLSVL.

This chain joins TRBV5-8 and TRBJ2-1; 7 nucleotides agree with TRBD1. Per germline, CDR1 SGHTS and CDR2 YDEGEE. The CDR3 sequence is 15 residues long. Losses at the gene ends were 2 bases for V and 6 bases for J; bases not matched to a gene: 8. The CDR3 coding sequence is TGTGCCAGCAGCTTTGGGGACAGATACTCCAATGAGCAGTTCTTC. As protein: CASSFGDRYSNEQFF.

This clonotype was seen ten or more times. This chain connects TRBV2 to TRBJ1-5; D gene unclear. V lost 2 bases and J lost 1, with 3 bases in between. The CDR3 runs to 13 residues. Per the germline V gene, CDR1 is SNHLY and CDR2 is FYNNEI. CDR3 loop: CASSEWSNQPQHF. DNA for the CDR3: TGTGCCAGCAGTGAATGGAGCAATCAGCCCCAGCATTTT.

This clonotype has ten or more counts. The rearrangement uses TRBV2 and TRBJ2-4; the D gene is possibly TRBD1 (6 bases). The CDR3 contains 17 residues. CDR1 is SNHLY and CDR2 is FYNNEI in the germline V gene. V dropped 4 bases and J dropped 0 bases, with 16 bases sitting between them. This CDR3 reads CASSVDPGHLAKNIQYF. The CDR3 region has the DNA TGTGCCAGCAGTGTCGACCCGGGACATCTAGCCAAAAACATTCAGTACTTC.

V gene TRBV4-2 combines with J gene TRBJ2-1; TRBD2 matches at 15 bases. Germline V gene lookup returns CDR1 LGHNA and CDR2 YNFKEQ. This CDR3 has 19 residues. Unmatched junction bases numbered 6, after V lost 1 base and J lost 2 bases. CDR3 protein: CASSQGAGTSGGTYNEQFF. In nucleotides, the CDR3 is TGTGCCAGCAGCCAAGGGGCAGGGACTAGCGGGGGGACCTACAATGAGCAGTTCTTC.

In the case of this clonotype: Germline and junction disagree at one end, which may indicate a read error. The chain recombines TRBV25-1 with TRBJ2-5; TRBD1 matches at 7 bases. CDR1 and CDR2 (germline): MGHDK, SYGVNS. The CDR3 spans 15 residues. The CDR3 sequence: CACSEWADRQETQYF. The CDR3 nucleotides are TGTGCCTGCAGTGAATGGGCGGACAGGCAAGAGACCCAGTACTTC.